Presented here are 24 T cell receptor beta chains from one specimen sequenced in a study of CD8+ T cells in alopecia areata. The sequencing template was cDNA reverse transcribed from extracted RNA. Sequencing was performed with immunoSEQ multiplex PCR; in TCRdb, only in-frame clones are kept and a portion is missing. The sample has around 150,000 clones; less than 70% are singletons. Sample treatment: oral pan-JAK inhibitor, 5-10 mg twice daily. The sequencing used CD4+ T cells sorted from blood, collected at week 24, from a patient treated with tofacitinib. These receptors originate from a human donor with alopecia areata.

V usage is TRBV12-5 and J usage is TRBJ1-5; 8 bases line up with TRBD1. The V and J ends lost 1 base and 0 bases, in that order; junction bases with no gene match: 2. The length of the CDR3 is 16 residues. CDR1 LGHNT and CDR2 FRNRAP come from the germline V gene. The chain's CDR3 is CASGLDTGGSNQPQHF. The CDR3 DNA sequence: TGTGCTAGTGGTTTGGACACAGGGGGTAGCAATCAGCCCCAGCATTTT.

The chain combines TRBV11-2 with TRBJ2-5; D gene uncertain. This CDR3 spans 15 amino acids. The V gene lost 4 bases and the J gene lost 2 bases, with 14 bases spanning the gap. Germline V gene data show CDR1 as SGHAT and CDR2 as FQNNGV. This chain's CDR3 is CASSYQGGLQETQYF. The CDR3 coding sequence is TGTGCCAGCAGCTATCAAGGTGGGCTGCAAGAGACCCAGTACTTC.

V usage is TRBV18 and J usage is TRBJ2-5; D assignment may be TRBD1 or TRBD2 (5 bases each). The CDR3 length is 13 residues. Germline V CDR1 and CDR2: KGHSH, LQKENI. V lost 5 bases and J 4 bases, leaving 11 bases between the germline ends. For the CDR3, the DNA is TGTGCCAGCTCATTACCGGGACGAGAGACCCAGTACTTC. Translating it yields CASSLPGRETQYF.

V usage is TRBV6-5 and J usage is TRBJ2-3; D possibly corresponds to TRBD2 (6 bases). V was trimmed by 6 bases and J by 0 bases, leaving 13 bases between them. The germline CDR1 and CDR2 sequences are MNHEY and SVGAGI. The CDR3 covers 15 residues. The CDR3 spells CASSNRGFSTDTQYF. CDR3 nucleotide sequence: TGTGCCAGCAGCAACCGGGGGTTCAGCACAGATACGCAGTATTTT.

V is TRBV30 and J is TRBJ1-1; 7 bases line up with TRBD1. The CDR3 has 13 residues. V shed 6 bases, J shed 0 bases, and the junction held 4 bases outside the gene matches. Germline V gene sequence: CDR1 GTSNPN, CDR2 SVGIG (reference sequence). In DNA form, the CDR3 reads TGTGCCTGCCCGGGACAGCTGAACACTGAAGCTTTCTTT. Its translation is CACPGQLNTEAFF.

This rearrangement joins TRBV30 to TRBJ2-5, with 7 bases lining up with TRBD2. The length of the CDR3 is 12 residues. Germline V gives CDR1 GTSNPN, CDR2 SVGIG (reference sequence). This chain's CDR3 is CDTGGAKETQYF. In nucleotides, the CDR3 is TGTGACACGGGAGGAGCCAAAGAGACCCAGTACTTC.

This clone was detected only a few times. A junction end diverges from the germline sequence, so it may reflect a read error. The V gene is TRBV4-1, the J gene TRBJ2-7, with D unresolved. The CDR3 runs to 12 residues. Germline CDR1 MGHRA, CDR2 YSYEKL. CDR3 DNA sequence: TGCGCCAGCAGCCCCCCGTCCTCCGAGCAGTACTTC. Its translation: CASSPPSSEQYF.

The chain uses TRBV19 and TRBJ2-1; D remains unclear. In germline, CDR1 is LNHDA, CDR2 SQIVND (reference sequence). Trimming removed 7 bases from V and 8 bases from J, with 9 bases in between. CDR3 length: 11 residues. CDR3 region: CASNDAYEQFF. Written as DNA, the CDR3 is TGTGCCAGTAACGACGCGTATGAGCAGTTCTTC.

The chain recombines TRBV29-1 with TRBJ1-5; D gene ambiguous. The CDR3 runs 12 residues. Germline CDR1 is SQVTM and CDR2 is ANQGSEA. Trimming cost V 3 bases and J 7 bases, with 10 bases left between them. The DNA of the CDR3 is TGCAGCGTTGAGCTCGATGGCCAGCCCCAGCATTTT. This codes for CSVELDGQPQHF.

V and J are TRBV20-1 and TRBJ1-1; weak D call: TRBD1 (6 bases). The CDR3 length is 11 residues. Germline loops: CDR1 DFQATT, CDR2 SNEGSKA (reference sequence). V shed 4 bases and J shed 7 bases, with 10 bases lying between them. CDR3 sequence (DNA): TGCAGTGCTACGACAGGAGTTGAAGCTTTCTTT. Protein: CSATTGVEAFF.

The genes are TRBV29-1 and TRBJ1-4; 10 bases line up with TRBD1. V lost 6 bases to trimming and J lost 6 bases; unmatched junction nucleotides: 1. CDR1 and CDR2 from the germline V gene are SQVTM and ANQGSEA. The CDR3 is 12 residues long. The DNA for the CDR3 is TGCAGCGTGGGGACAGGGGATGAAAAACTGTTTTTT. It specifies CSVGTGDEKLFF. The full variable domain, rest sourced from reference TRBV29-1 and TRBJ1-4, is SAVISQKPSRDICQRGTSLTIQCQVDSQVTMMFWYRQQPGQSLTLIATANQGSEATYESGFVIDKFPISRPNLTFSTLTVSNMSPEDSSIYLCSVGTGDEKLFFGSGTQLSVL.

This clone has a handful of counts. This chain uses TRBV29-1 with TRBJ2-2; 7 nucleotides agree with TRBD2. Germline CDR1 and CDR2: SQVTM and ANQGSEA. V lost 3 bases, J lost 5 bases, and 6 bases stayed unmatched. This CDR3 spans 14 amino acids. This chain's CDR3 is CSVEGEGRTGELFF. The CDR3 nucleotides are TGCAGCGTTGAGGGGGAGGGGAGGACCGGGGAGCTGTTTTTT.

This clone was seen a few times. This chain uses TRBV5-1 with TRBJ2-6; D is unclear. The CDR3 has 15 residues. CDR1 and CDR2 from the germline V gene are SGHRS and YFSETQ. V lost 6 bases, J lost 2 bases, and 12 bases lay in between. CDR3 region: CASTLSAPGANVLTF. The CDR3 nucleotides read TGCGCCAGCACCCTATCCGCTCCTGGGGCCAACGTCCTGACTTTC.

This rearrangement joins TRBV7-9 to TRBJ2-3, with a possible D match to TRBD1 (6 bases). Germline CDR1 reads SEHNR; CDR2 reads FQNEAQ (reference sequence). There are 16 residues in the CDR3. Trimming removed 5 bases at V and 2 bases at J, with 17 bases between. CDR3 region: CASSQGTTINTDTQYF. The CDR3 DNA is TGTGCCAGCAGCCAGGGGACAACAATTAACACAGATACGCAGTATTTT.

This chain uses TRBV4-1 with TRBJ2-7; D is undetermined. There are 13 residues in the CDR3. Germline V gives CDR1 MGHRA, CDR2 YSYEKL. Trimming stripped 3 bases from V and 3 bases from J, with 9 bases between. CDR3 DNA sequence: TGCGCCAGCAGCCACGGGCCGTACTACGAGCAGTACTTC. It codes for CASSHGPYYEQYF.

The rearrangement uses TRBV5-1 and TRBJ2-7; 7 bases match TRBD1. Germline loops: CDR1 SGHRS, CDR2 YFSETQ. This CDR3 contains 13 residues. The V and J ends lost 3 bases and 6 bases, in that order; junction bases with no gene match: 6. The CDR3, as DNA: TGCGCCAGCAGCTATTCACAGGGGTTCGAGCAGTACTTC. Its protein is CASSYSQGFEQYF.

The chain couples TRBV30 to TRBJ2-3; 10 bases fit TRBD2. Trimming at V came to 2 bases and at J to 4 bases, leaving 6 bases not matched to a gene. Germline V gene lookup returns CDR1 GTSNPN and CDR2 SVGIG (reference sequence). The CDR3 is made up of 15 amino acids. The CDR3: CAWSWASGGADTQYF. The CDR3 DNA follows: TGTGCCTGGAGTTGGGCTAGCGGGGGAGCAGATACGCAGTATTTT.

The chain uses TRBV7-9 and TRBJ2-2, with a weak D call TRBD2 (6 bases). This CDR3 is built from 14 residues. V lost 6 bases and J 2 bases, leaving 10 bases between the germline ends. Germline assignment: CDR1 SEHNR and CDR2 FQNEAQ (reference sequence). CDR3 bases: TGTGCCAGCAGGGAGGGTGCTAACACCGGGGAGCTGTTTTTT. Protein: CASREGANTGELFF.

The V gene is TRBV29-1, the J gene TRBJ2-2; TRBD2 matches 8 bases. Germline CDR1 and CDR2: SQVTM and ANQGSEA. The CDR3 is 15 residues long. V was pared by 1 base and J by 1 base, with 2 bases of the junction left unmatched. As DNA, the CDR3 is TGCAGCGTTGAAGGCGGGGGGCGGAACACCGGGGAGCTGTTTTTT. Translating gives CSVEGGGRNTGELFF.

The V and J genes are TRBV9 and TRBJ2-5; D gene uncertain. Germline V gives CDR1 SGDLS, CDR2 YYNGEE. The V end lost 0 bases, the J end lost 1 base, and 7 bases lay between the germline ends. The CDR3 is 14 amino acids. The CDR3 loop is CASSVAHPQETQYF. CDR3 sequence (DNA): TGTGCCAGCAGCGTAGCTCATCCCCAAGAGACCCAGTACTTC.

With respect to this clone: No conserved phenylalanine or tryptophan ends this CDR3, so it is likely a read error. It is unclear where the CDR3 begins or ends on the DNA, so no DNA is shown, and the CDR3 is as TCRdb lists it. V is TRBV25-1 and J is TRBJ2-3; the D call TRBD2 from the table was never checked on the DNA. CDR1 MGHDK and CDR2 SYGVNS come from the germline V gene. The CDR3 extends over 13 residues, inclusive of both ends. The CDR3: CASSESQGTTPSL.

The CDR3 bases are TGTGCCACCAGCAGAGATCCCACCAGGGCCCTCAATCAGCCCCAGCATTTT. Residues: CATSRDPTRALNQPQHF. The V call is TRBV15, the J call TRBJ1-5; D possibly corresponds to TRBD1 (5 bases). V was shortened by 0 bases and J by 3 bases, with 15 bases between the two germline ends. The CDR3 runs to 17 residues. CDR1 and CDR2 from the germline V gene are LNHNV and YYDKDF (reference sequence).

V and J are TRBV6-1 and TRBJ1-5; perhaps TRBD1 as D (5 bases). V lost 5 bases and J lost 4, with 12 bases in between. The germline V gene has CDR1 MNHNS and CDR2 SASEGT. The CDR3 covers 14 residues. The CDR3 nucleotides read TGTGCCAGCAGTATAGACAGCCCTAATCAGCCCCAGCATTTT. It yields the protein CASSIDSPNQPQHF.

This chain links TRBV30 with TRBJ2-5; D might be TRBD1 (6 bases). The DNA end lines up better with TRBJ2-7; the J call may be wrong. Looked up from germline, CDR1 is GTSNPN and CDR2 is SVGIG (reference sequence). CDR3 length equals 14 residues. This chain's CDR3 is CAWSVQQGAYEQYF. CDR3 in DNA: TGTGCCTGGAGTGTACAACAGGGAGCGTACGAGCAGTACTTC.